This passage covers 31 T cell receptor beta chains from one sample sequenced in a study of blood T cell repertoires in COVID-19. The protocol was immunoSEQ multiplex PCR, while the TCRdb copy is restricted to in-frame clones and leaves out a portion. Of about 240,000 clones listed, about four fifths are singletons. The sample taken for sequencing was peripheral blood. The receptor source for this set is a woman older than 75 with acute or convalescent COVID-19.

V and J are TRBV6-6 and TRBJ1-2; 11 bases are a match to TRBD1. The CDR3 runs 15 residues. CDR1 and CDR2 (germline): MNHNY, SVGAGI (reference sequence). Trimming at V came to 0 bases and at J to 4 bases, leaving 1 base not matched to a gene. The chain's CDR3 is CASSYSGTGGYGYTF. CDR3 bases: TGTGCCAGCAGTTACTCTGGGACAGGGGGCTATGGCTACACCTTC.

The J gene is TRBJ1-5, the V gene TRBV28; possibly TRBD1 for D (5 bases). The CDR3 totals 14 residues. Germline V gene lookup returns CDR1 MDHEN and CDR2 SYDVKM. V was trimmed by 2 bases and J by 1 base, leaving 6 bases between them. DNA for the CDR3: TGTGCCAGCAGTTTAGACAGAAGCAATCAGCCCCAGCATTTT. Protein: CASSLDRSNQPQHF.

The gene calls are TRBV5-4 and TRBJ2-1; D may be TRBD1 (5 bases). The CDR3 runs to 14 residues. V lost 1 base and J 12 bases, leaving 17 bases between the germline ends. The germline gives CDR1 SGHNT, CDR2 YYREEE (reference sequence). CDR3 protein: CASSLYRQGDRQFF. The CDR3 bases are TGTGCCAGCAGCTTGTATCGTCAGGGTGATCGGCAGTTCTTC.

The chain has TRBV6-6 and TRBJ2-7, with no clear D. CDR3 length: 14 residues. V shed 0 bases and J shed 6 bases, with 12 bases lying between them. The V gene's germline CDR1 is MNHNY and CDR2 SVGAGI (reference sequence). As DNA, the CDR3 is TGTGCCAGCAGTTACTCGACATCTGCGAGCGAGCAGTACTTC. Residues: CASSYSTSASEQYF.

The J gene is TRBJ1-5, the V gene TRBV6-2 or TRBV6-3; 10 nucleotides align to TRBD1. The CDR3 has 15 amino acids. The ends lost 5 bases at V and 6 bases at J; junction bases unmatched: 7. Germline V lookup: CDR1 MNHEY, CDR2 SVGEGT. This CDR3 is CASSQPGQGSQPQHF. The CDR3 DNA reads as TGTGCCAGCAGTCAGCCGGGACAGGGGAGTCAGCCCCAGCATTTT.

The genes are TRBV30 and TRBJ1-4; D may be TRBD1 (6 bases). The ends were cut back, 7 bases at V and 3 bases at J, with 12 bases in the middle. The CDR3 totals 13 residues. Germline CDR1 GTSNPN, CDR2 SVGIG (reference sequence). The CDR3 DNA reads as TGTGCCTACGCGGACAGATCTAATGAAAAACTGTTTTTT. Translating it yields CAYADRSNEKLFF.

This clone appeared once. This chain uses TRBV3-1 (or the pseudogene TRBV3-2) with TRBJ1-1; D might be TRBD1 (5 bases). Deletions cut 3 bases from V and 4 bases from J, with 9 bases between. The CDR3 runs to 13 residues. The V gene's germline CDR1 is LGHDT and CDR2 YNNKEL (reference sequence). DNA of the CDR3: TGTGCCAGCAGCCAGGGGCGGGGCACTGAAGCTTTCTTT. Protein: CASSQGRGTEAFF.

The chain couples TRBV5-1 to TRBJ1-4, with D uncertain. Looked up from germline, CDR1 is SGHRS and CDR2 is YFSETQ. The CDR3 has 17 amino acids. The V gene lost 4 bases and the J gene lost 0 bases, with 16 bases spanning the gap. Here the CDR3 DNA reads TGCGCCAGCAGCCCGTGGGGAGATCAGACAACTAATGAAAAACTGTTTTTT. Its protein is CASSPWGDQTTNEKLFF.

This chain links TRBV5-4 with TRBJ1-6; maybe TRBD1 (5 bases). The CDR3 has 13 amino acids. CDR1 and CDR2 (germline): SGHNT, YYREEE (reference sequence). The germline V and J ends were trimmed by 0 bases and 12 bases, with 10 bases remaining between them. This CDR3 reads CASSLVQGGPLHF. The DNA of the CDR3 is TGTGCCAGCAGCTTGGTTCAGGGAGGACCCCTCCACTTT.

This sequence joins TRBV27 and TRBJ2-3; TRBD2 matches at 15 bases. The CDR3 is 20 residues long. The germline CDR1 and CDR2 sequences are MNHEY and SMNVEV (reference sequence). V shed 0 bases and J 4 bases; nucleotides not matched to a gene: 11. CDR3: CASSLSGIGTSGGWADTQYF. The CDR3 nucleotides are TGTGCCAGCAGTTTATCGGGAATCGGGACTAGCGGGGGGTGGGCAGATACGCAGTATTTT.

V and J are TRBV2 and TRBJ1-1, with D maybe TRBD1 (6 bases). The CDR3 extends over 14 amino acids. The germline gives CDR1 SNHLY, CDR2 FYNNEI. Between the trimmed V and J ends, which lost 6 bases and 1 base, there was a span of 12 bases. The DNA of the CDR3 is TGTGCCAGCAGCCCAATGGACAGGAACACTGAAGCTTTCTTT. It specifies CASSPMDRNTEAFF.

This rearrangement joins TRBV6-5 to TRBJ1-2; perhaps TRBD1 as D (5 bases). Germline V lookup: CDR1 MNHEY, CDR2 SVGAGI. This CDR3 region has 12 residues. Trimming removed 8 bases from V and 8 bases from J, with 15 bases in between. The CDR3 DNA follows: TGTGCCAGCGGGCGGGGGGGAGAAGGCTACACCTTC. It encodes CASGRGGEGYTF.

This clone was observed a few times. The V and J genes are TRBV28 and TRBJ1-5; 9 bases are a match to TRBD1. CDR1 and CDR2 from the germline V gene are MDHEN and SYDVKM. The CDR3 extends over 17 amino acids. V dropped 6 bases and J dropped 1; count of bases not matched to a gene: 10. In DNA form, the CDR3 reads TGTGCCAGCAGGTTAGCCGGGACAGGGTTGAGCAATCAGCCCCAGCATTTT. It encodes CASRLAGTGLSNQPQHF. The entire variable domain, with the rest obtained from reference TRBV28 and TRBJ1-5, is as follows: DVKVTQSSRYLVKRTGEKVFLECVQDMDHENMFWYRQDPGLGLRLIYFSYDVKMKEKGDIPEGYSVSREKKERFSLILESASTNQTSMYLCASRLAGTGLSNQPQHFGDGTRLSIL.

V is TRBV2 and J is TRBJ1-5, with D hard to call. There are 14 residues in the CDR3. The V end was cut by 3 bases, the J end by 2 bases, with 8 bases between. Germline assignment: CDR1 SNHLY and CDR2 FYNNEI. Written as DNA, the CDR3 is TGTGCCAGCAGTGACCTCGGGGGCAATCAGCCCCAGCATTTT. It translates to CASSDLGGNQPQHF.

The rearrangement uses TRBV30 and TRBJ2-4; a weak D match, TRBD2 (5 bases). The germline V gene has CDR1 GTSNPN and CDR2 SVGIG (reference sequence). With 2 bases removed from V and 0 bases from J, the gap between germline ends came to 14 bases. The CDR3 totals 16 residues. CDR3 residues: CAWSPGLVQAKNIQYF. As DNA, the CDR3 is TGTGCCTGGAGTCCCGGACTGGTCCAAGCCAAAAACATTCAGTACTTC.

The chain links TRBV7-9 to TRBJ1-1; TRBD1 might be the D (5 bases). This CDR3 contains 13 residues. V was shortened by 1 base and J by 4 bases, with 7 bases between the two germline ends. Germline assignment: CDR1 SEHNR and CDR2 FQNEAQ (reference sequence). CDR3 in amino acids: CASSLGQGTEAFF. CDR3 nucleotides: TGTGCCAGCAGCTTAGGGCAGGGCACTGAAGCTTTCTTT.

The genes are TRBV6-6 and TRBJ2-7, with D possibly matching TRBD2 (7 bases). The CDR3 spans 12 residues. Deletions cut 4 bases from V and 7 bases from J, with 11 bases between. Germline V gives CDR1 MNHNY, CDR2 SVGAGI (reference sequence). CDR3 in amino acids: CASSLQGGEQYF. In DNA, the CDR3 is TGTGCCAGCAGTTTACAGGGAGGGGAGCAGTACTTC.

V and J are TRBV30 and TRBJ1-5; unclear D gene. In germline, CDR1 is GTSNPN, CDR2 SVGIG (reference sequence). The CDR3 is made up of 13 amino acids. Deletions cut 2 bases from V and 3 bases from J, with 8 bases between. The CDR3 is CAWSPESNQPQHF. As DNA, the CDR3 is TGTGCCTGGAGTCCTGAGTCCAATCAGCCCCAGCATTTT.

The V gene is TRBV7-2, the J gene TRBJ1-1, with D uncertain. The CDR3 is made up of 13 amino acids. Deletions cut 2 bases from V and 7 bases from J, with 11 bases between. Germline CDR1 SGHTA, CDR2 FQGNSA. This chain's CDR3 is CASSLRRGVEAFF. CDR3 coding DNA: TGTGCCAGCAGCTTAAGACGTGGAGTTGAAGCTTTCTTT.

About this clone itself: Within the sample, other DNA sequences also encode this same CDR3. The rearrangement links TRBV28 to TRBJ2-7; D possibly corresponds to TRBD2 (5 bases). CDR1 and CDR2 (germline): MDHEN, SYDVKM. V lost 5 bases and J lost 2, with 10 bases in between. This CDR3 region has 13 residues. CDR3 region: CASSLPGTYEQYF. DNA for the CDR3: TGTGCCAGCAGTCTTCCGGGGACCTACGAGCAGTACTTC.

The V gene is TRBV19, the J gene TRBJ1-5; D possibly corresponds to TRBD1 (5 bases). Trimming took 5 bases from V and 6 from J, leaving 11 bases between them. From germline, CDR1 is LNHDA and CDR2 SQIVND (reference sequence). The CDR3 runs 13 residues. The CDR3 nucleotides read TGTGCCAGTAGTGGACGGGGGGGTCAGCCCCAGCATTTT. Its protein is CASSGRGGQPQHF.

This clone has a single count. V and J are TRBV24-1 and TRBJ2-1, with TRBD2 matching 13 bases. The V segment lost 4 bases and the J segment 7 bases; nucleotides outside the gene matches: 6. Germline CDR1 and CDR2: KGHDR and SFDVKD. The CDR3 is 16 amino acids. CDR3 loop: CATSDRLAGGPNEQFF. The CDR3 DNA reads TGTGCCACCAGTGACAGACTAGCGGGGGGCCCTAATGAGCAGTTCTTC.

V usage is TRBV19 and J usage is TRBJ1-4; TRBD1 matches 7 bases. V shed 5 bases and J 5 bases; nucleotides not matched to a gene: 11. The germline gives CDR1 LNHDA, CDR2 SQIVND (reference sequence). The CDR3 loop spans 16 amino acids. The DNA for the CDR3 is TGTGCCAGTAGTGTCGGGACAGCGCGATTCAATGAAAAACTGTTTTTT. This gives the protein CASSVGTARFNEKLFF.

The rearrangement uses TRBV19 and TRBJ1-5; 8 nucleotides match TRBD1. V dropped 10 bases and J dropped 0; count of bases not matched to a gene: 8. The germline V gene has CDR1 LNHDA and CDR2 SQIVND (reference sequence). The CDR3 runs to 15 residues. The CDR3 protein is CATLRDRFSNQPQHF. In DNA, the CDR3 is TGTGCCACCCTAAGGGACAGGTTTAGCAATCAGCCCCAGCATTTT. Together with reference TRBV19 and TRBJ1-5, the CDR3 gives the full variable domain: DGGITQSPKYLFRKEGQNVTLSCEQNLNHDAMYWYRQDPGQGLRLIYYSQIVNDFQKGDIAEGYSVSREKKESFPLTVTSAQKNPTAFYLCATLRDRFSNQPQHFGDGTRLSIL.

The V call is TRBV4-1, the J call TRBJ2-7, with a tentative D call TRBD1 (6 bases). Between the trimmed V and J ends, which lost 3 bases and 3 bases, there was a span of 9 bases. The length of the CDR3 is 13 residues. From germline, CDR1 is MGHRA and CDR2 YSYEKL. The DNA for the CDR3 is TGCGCCAGCAGCCAGGCACAGGGCTACGAGCAGTACTTC. Translating gives CASSQAQGYEQYF.

V usage is TRBV6-6 and J usage is TRBJ2-3, with TRBD1 matching 8 bases. This CDR3 region has 14 residues. V lost 4 bases, J lost 4 bases, and 4 bases stayed unmatched. Germline loops: CDR1 MNHNY, CDR2 SVGAGI (reference sequence). CDR3: CASSSGGEADTQYF. CDR3 coding DNA: TGTGCCAGCAGTTCAGGGGGCGAGGCAGATACGCAGTATTTT.

The V and J genes are TRBV24-1 and TRBJ2-1; D is possibly TRBD1 (6 bases). Germline V gene lookup returns CDR1 KGHDR and CDR2 SFDVKD. CDR3 length: 16 amino acids. The ends were cut back, 6 bases at V and 6 bases at J, with 20 bases in the middle. CDR3 DNA sequence: TGTGCCACCAGTCAAGTGGGGGTGGGGGCCCGCAATGAGCAGTTCTTC. Translation gives CATSQVGVGARNEQFF.

In this sample, this clone turned up once. The chain combines TRBV11-2 with TRBJ1-2; weak D call: TRBD1 (6 bases). Germline V gene sequence: CDR1 SGHAT, CDR2 FQNNGV. This CDR3 has 14 amino acids. Trimming removed 4 bases at V and 4 bases at J, with 13 bases between. The CDR3 DNA reads as TGTGCCAGCAGCTCCGAACAGGGACCCTATGGCTACACCTTC. Its translation: CASSSEQGPYGYTF.

V and J are TRBV19 and TRBJ1-2, with a weak D call TRBD1 (6 bases). Between the trimmed V and J ends, which lost 1 base and 4 bases, there was a span of 13 bases. From germline, CDR1 is LNHDA and CDR2 SQIVND (reference sequence). This CDR3 has 15 residues. CDR3 residues: CASSIGGQGFYGYTF. The CDR3 DNA reads as TGTGCCAGTAGTATAGGGGGACAAGGCTTCTATGGCTACACCTTC.

Notes on this clone: A read error may account for a junction end that differs from germline. This chain connects TRBV5-1 to TRBJ2-7; D remains unclear. Per the germline V gene, CDR1 is SGHRS and CDR2 is YFSETQ. The CDR3 loop spans 11 amino acids. This CDR3 reads CASRLGDEQYF. CDR3 nucleotide sequence: TGCGCCAGCAGATTGGGCGACGAGCAGTACTTC.

The V gene is TRBV19, the J gene TRBJ2-3; TRBD2 aligns across 10 bases. V shed 3 bases, J shed 5 bases, and the junction held 8 bases outside the gene matches. Germline CDR1 LNHDA, CDR2 SQIVND (reference sequence). The CDR3 has 16 residues. As DNA, the CDR3 is TGTGCCAGTAGTATCGGTAGCGGGGGGAGGATAGATACGCAGTATTTT. It translates to CASSIGSGGRIDTQYF.